The next 9 T cell receptor beta chains were all read from a single sample in a study of PD-1 blockade in classical Hodgkin lymphoma. Repertoires were generated with immunoSEQ multiplex PCR, while TCRdb's copy carries only in-frame clones and drops some. The profile shows approximately 100,000 clones, 65% to 85% of them singletons. Documented time point: cycle 4 day 1 (C4D1), after around six weeks of nivolumab. Brentuximab vedotin exposure varied, and every patient relapsed after autologous stem cell transplantation. This specimen was peripheral blood mononuclear cells (PBMCs), taken before the fourth cycle of nivolumab. These receptors were collected from a human donor with classical Hodgkin lymphoma.

The chain uses TRBV29-1 and TRBJ2-1; TRBD1 agrees at 10 bases. The CDR3 runs 13 residues. Germline loops: CDR1 SQVTM, CDR2 ANQGSEA. J was trimmed by 4 bases and V by 4 bases; bases with no gene match: 1. The CDR3 sequence: CSVGDRGYNEQFF. CDR3 DNA: TGCAGCGTTGGGGACAGGGGATACAATGAGCAGTTCTTC.

DNA of the CDR3: TGTGCCAGCAGCCGACAGTCCCTGGCAGATACGCAGTATTTT. It translates to CASSRQSLADTQYF. V and J are TRBV7-2 and TRBJ2-3; TRBD1 is a possible D gene (5 bases). CDR1 and CDR2 (germline): SGHTA, FQGNSA. V was shortened by 5 bases and J by 4 bases, with 13 bases between the two germline ends. The CDR3 is 14 residues long.

This chain joins TRBV2 and TRBJ1-5; 9 bases agree with TRBD1. Per germline, CDR1 SNHLY and CDR2 FYNNEI. This CDR3 comprises 14 residues. V was pared by 6 bases and J by 7 bases, with 7 bases of the junction left unmatched. CDR3 coding DNA: TGTGCCAGCAGAGACAGGACAGGGGAACAGCCCCAGCATTTT. This sequence encodes CASRDRTGEQPQHF.

The V gene is TRBV6-1, the J gene TRBJ1-1, with D unclear. The CDR3 has 11 amino acids. Trimming stripped 8 bases from V and 4 bases from J, with 8 bases between. Germline V gene sequence: CDR1 MNHNS, CDR2 SASEGT. CDR3 loop: CASLEGTEAFF. The CDR3 DNA follows: TGTGCCAGCCTGGAGGGCACTGAAGCTTTCTTT.

The rearrangement uses TRBV7-2 and TRBJ2-1, with 7 nucleotides matching TRBD1. Germline V gene sequence: CDR1 SGHTA, CDR2 FQGNSA. The CDR3 extends over 15 amino acids. The trim removed 7 bases at V and 2 bases at J, leaving 8 bases unmatched. The CDR3 DNA is TGTGCCAGCACCAGGGGAACAGGGGCCTACAATGAGCAGTTCTTC. Its protein product is CASTRGTGAYNEQFF.

The CDR3, as DNA: TGCGCCAGCAGGGGAACAGGCGCGAACACCATATATTTT. It is translated as CASRGTGANTIYF. The V and J genes are TRBV5-1 and TRBJ1-3, with D maybe TRBD1 (5 bases). There are 13 residues in the CDR3. With 5 bases removed from V and 7 bases from J, the gap between germline ends came to 13 bases. CDR1 and CDR2 from the germline V gene are SGHRS and YFSETQ.

This chain connects TRBV19 to TRBJ1-2; 7 bases fit TRBD1. Trimming cost V 5 bases and J 8 bases; bases outside gene matches: 5. This CDR3 region has 12 residues. Per the germline V gene, CDR1 is LNHDA and CDR2 is SQIVND (reference sequence). DNA of the CDR3: TGTGCCAGTAGTGACAGGGCGGGAGGCTACACCTTC. Encoded protein: CASSDRAGGYTF. Full variable domain (remainder filled in from reference TRBV19 and TRBJ1-2): DGGITQSPKYLFRKEGQNVTLSCEQNLNHDAMYWYRQDPGQGLRLIYYSQIVNDFQKGDIAEGYSVSREKKESFPLTVTSAQKNPTAFYLCASSDRAGGYTFGSGTRLTVV.

The chain combines TRBV5-4 with TRBJ2-1; 8 nucleotides match TRBD2. Trimming took 1 base from V and 4 from J; bases not matched to a gene: 4. Germline values: CDR1 SGHNT, CDR2 YYREEE (reference sequence). This CDR3 comprises 15 residues. The CDR3 nucleotides read TGTGCCAGCAGCTTGTGGTCTAGCGGGTACAATGAGCAGTTCTTC. The encoded protein is CASSLWSSGYNEQFF. The complete variable domain, with remaining parts taken from reference TRBV5-4 and TRBJ2-1, reads ETGVTQSPTHLIKTRGQQVTLRCSSQSGHNTVSWYQQALGQGPQFIFQYYREEENGRGNFPPRFSGLQFPNYSSELNVNALELDDSALYLCASSLWSSGYNEQFFGPGTRLTVL.

This clone showed up just a few times. Here the CDR3 reads CASSQNSGTLNYGYTF. Here the CDR3 DNA reads TGTGCCAGCAGCCAAAACTCGGGGACACTTAACTATGGCTACACCTTC. This chain joins TRBV7-8 and TRBJ1-2; TRBD1 might be the D (6 bases). V lost 5 bases and J 1 base, leaving 17 bases between the germline ends. The CDR3 spans 16 residues. The V gene's germline CDR1 is SGHVS and CDR2 FQNEAQ.